The 11 T cell receptor beta chains reported below all come from one sample, sequenced in a study of spatial heterogeneity in lung cancer. Study-level results: Intratumoral expanded alpha and beta TCR counts were found to track tumor mutation counts.

As to time point: sample taken at primary tumor resection. The antigens of these receptors remain unknown. TCRdb reprocessed the 5' RACE reads via MiXCR and lists one record per CDR3 protein. This sample has over 10,000 distinct CDR3 sequences, with less than 4.5% found just once. The sample in question was lung tumor tissue, obtained at surgery. The receptor set was obtained from a male donor with early-stage non-small cell lung cancer.

This clonotype showed up many times. The V call is TRBV12-3 or TRBV12-4, the J call TRBJ1-2; unclear D gene. With 6 bases removed from V and 7 bases from J, the gap between germline ends came to 12 bases. The CDR3 totals 12 residues. CDR3 in DNA: TGTGCCAGCAGCCTTGGTTATTTTGGCTACACCTTC. As protein: CASSLGYFGYTF.

In this sample, this clonotype is medium-sized. This chain connects TRBV19 to TRBJ2-3; 11 nucleotides align to TRBD1. J gave up 4 bases and V 10 bases, and 7 bases lay outside the gene matches. This CDR3 has 14 residues. Germline V CDR1 and CDR2: LNHDA, SQIVND (reference sequence). The chain's CDR3 is CATGPGQGADTQYF. CDR3 nucleotides: TGTGCCACCGGCCCGGGACAGGGGGCAGATACGCAGTATTTT.

Regarding this clonotype: This may be a read error: a much more frequent sequence differs by one nucleotide. The chain couples TRBV20-1 to TRBJ2-5; D is perhaps TRBD1 or TRBD2 (7 bases each). Germline CDR1 DFQATT, CDR2 SNEGSKA (reference sequence). V was clipped by 7 bases and J by 2 bases, with 20 bases between them. The CDR3 spans 15 residues. CDR3 sequence reads: CSDVRGGGPQETQYF. The CDR3 DNA follows: TGCAGTGATGTCAGGGGGGGGGGACCGCAAGAGACCCAGTACTTC.

This clonotype occurred many times. The chain uses TRBV4-1 and TRBJ2-7; D is possibly TRBD1 (7 bases). Trimming pared 1 base from V and 4 bases from J, leaving 14 bases between. Germline assignment: CDR1 MGHRA and CDR2 YSYEKL. This CDR3 has 15 amino acids. The CDR3 DNA follows: TGCGCCAGCAGCCAAGCGGCAGGGGGGATTTACGAGCAGTACTTC. Amino acid sequence: CASSQAAGGIYEQYF.

The chain uses TRBV5-1 and TRBJ1-1; 11 bases match TRBD1. V shed 7 bases, J shed 1 base, and the junction held 3 bases outside the gene matches. The CDR3 runs to 14 residues. Germline CDR1 reads SGHRS; CDR2 reads YFSETQ. CDR3 protein: CASRTGGANTEAFF. The DNA of the CDR3 is TGCGCCAGCCGGACAGGGGGCGCGAACACTGAAGCTTTCTTT.

This clonotype was observed at least ten times. The chain's CDR3 is CASRATGQGGTGELFF. In DNA, the CDR3 is TGTGCCAGCAGAGCTACAGGACAGGGGGGCACCGGGGAGCTGTTTTTT. This chain joins TRBV27 and TRBJ2-2; 10 bases match TRBD1. Germline trimming cut 6 bases from V and 4 bases from J; bases unmatched to any gene: 8. CDR1 is MNHEY, CDR2 SMNVEV, per germline (reference sequence). The CDR3 is 16 residues long.

This clonotype has a count of ten or more. This chain connects TRBV20-1 to TRBJ1-1; tentative D call: TRBD1 (5 bases). Germline-derived CDR1 and CDR2 are DFQATT and SNEGSKA (reference sequence). This CDR3 comprises 14 residues. The V and J ends lost 6 bases and 4 bases respectively, with 18 bases between them. The CDR3 region is CSARSSGGVTEAFF. As DNA, the CDR3 is TGCAGTGCCCGGTCGAGTGGGGGAGTCACTGAAGCTTTCTTT.

By frequency in the sample, this clonotype is medium-sized. This chain uses TRBV12-3 or TRBV12-4 with TRBJ2-3, with 7 bases identical to TRBD2. V dropped 6 bases and J dropped 8; count of bases not matched to a gene: 8. The CDR3 loop spans 13 amino acids. CDR3 coding DNA: TGTGCCAGCAGACGGACTAGTTCTCTTACGCAGTATTTT. Protein product: CASRRTSSLTQYF.

This clonotype was recorded at least ten times. The chain carries TRBV2 and TRBJ2-2; perhaps TRBD1 as D (6 bases). Trimming shortened V by 10 bases and J by 2 bases, and 14 bases separated the two germline ends. Germline assignment: CDR1 SNHLY and CDR2 FYNNEI. This CDR3 is built from 14 residues. The CDR3 nucleotides are TGTGCCACCAGACAGGAGATAAACACCGGGGAGCTGTTTTTT. It is translated as CATRQEINTGELFF.

This clonotype was observed many times. The chain employs TRBV2 and TRBJ2-7; D may be TRBD1 or TRBD2 (5 bases each). Trimming pared 7 bases from V and 2 bases from J, leaving 6 bases between. Germline V gene lookup returns CDR1 SNHLY and CDR2 FYNNEI. The CDR3 spans 11 residues. The CDR3 DNA reads TGTGCCAGCATGGGGGCCTACGAGCAGTACTTC. Translated, it gives CASMGAYEQYF.

This clonotype was detected many times. The V call is TRBV20-1, the J call TRBJ1-1; D is perhaps TRBD1 (5 bases). The CDR3 is 16 residues long. V was pared by 2 bases and J by 5 bases, with 21 bases between. Per the germline V gene, CDR1 is DFQATT and CDR2 is SNEGSKA (reference sequence). The DNA for the CDR3 is TGCAGTGCTAGAAACCCTTGGGGTTTTGGGGGAACTGAAGCTTTCTTT. It yields the protein CSARNPWGFGGTEAFF.